This record concerns one T cell receptor (beta chain) sequence. The antigen is not known. The ends were cut back, 0 bases at V and 4 bases at J, with 7 bases in the middle. This CDR3 contains 13 residues. CDR1 GTSNPN and CDR2 SVGIG come from the germline V gene (reference sequence). Assay used: immunoSEQ multiplex PCR; TCRdb lists only in-frame clones, some missing. The sample has 80,000 or so clones; 78% are singletons. This specimen comes from a study of radiotherapy plus CTLA-4 blockade in lung cancer. About the research overall: For 18% of patients, objective responses occurred, and about 33% had disease control. Study-level findings and limits: Reports state that early shifts in blood T cell clones, with interferon-beta, best predicted response.

The V call is TRBV30, the J call TRBJ1-5; no definite D call. The sequenced sample was peripheral blood, obtained from a patient treated with radiotherapy plus ipilimumab. The source of this sequence is a human donor with non-small cell lung cancer who had a partial response to radiotherapy plus ipilimumab. Some clones in this sample may be carry-over from other donors' samples. CDR3 loop: CAWSVTENQPQHF. CDR3 bases: TGTGCCTGGAGTGTAACCGAGAATCAGCCCCAGCATTTT. Supplemented by reference TRBV30 and TRBJ1-5, the full variable domain reads SQTIHQWPATLVQPVGSPLSLECTVEGTSNPNLYWYRQAAGRGLQLLFYSVGIGQISSEVPQNLSASRPQDRQFILSSKKLLLSDSGFYLCAWSVTENQPQHFGDGTRLSIL.